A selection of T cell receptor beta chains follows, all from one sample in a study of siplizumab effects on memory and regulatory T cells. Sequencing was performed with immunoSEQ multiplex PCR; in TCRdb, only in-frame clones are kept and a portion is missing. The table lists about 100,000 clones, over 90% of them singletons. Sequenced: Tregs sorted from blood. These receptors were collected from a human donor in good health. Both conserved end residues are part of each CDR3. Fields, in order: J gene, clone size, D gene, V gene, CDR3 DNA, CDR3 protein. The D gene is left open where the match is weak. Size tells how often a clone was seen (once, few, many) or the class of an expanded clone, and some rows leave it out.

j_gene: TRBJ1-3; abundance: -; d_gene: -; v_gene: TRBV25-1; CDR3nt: TGTGCCAGCAGTTCTACGGTTTCGTCGAACACCATATATTTT; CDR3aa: CASSSTVSSNTIYF
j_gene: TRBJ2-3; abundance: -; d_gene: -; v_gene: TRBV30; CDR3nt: TGTGCCTGGAGTGGGGGAGGCCGTACGCAGTATTTT; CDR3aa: CAWSGGGRTQYF
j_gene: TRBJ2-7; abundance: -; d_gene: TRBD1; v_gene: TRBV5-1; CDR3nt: TGCGCCAGCAGTCGACAGGGGAGCGAGCAGTACTTC; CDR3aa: CASSRQGSEQYF
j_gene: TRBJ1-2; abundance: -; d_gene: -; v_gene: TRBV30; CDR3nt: TGTGCCTGGAGTAGACGAGGCTATGGCTACACCTTC; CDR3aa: CAWSRRGYGYTF
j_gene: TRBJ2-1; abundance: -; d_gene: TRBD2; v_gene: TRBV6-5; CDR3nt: TGTGCCAGCAGTTCTTCTAGCGGGAGCGTCAATGAGCAGTTCTTC; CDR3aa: CASSSSSGSVNEQFF
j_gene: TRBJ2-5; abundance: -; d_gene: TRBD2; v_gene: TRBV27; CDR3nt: TGTGCCAGCAGTTTATCCCGACTAGCGGGAGTAGTGGAGACCCAGTACTTC; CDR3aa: CASSLSRLAGVVETQYF
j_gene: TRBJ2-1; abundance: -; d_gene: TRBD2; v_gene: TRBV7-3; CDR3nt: TGTGCCAGCAGCGGGCAGAGCGGGGGGATTTACAATGAGCAGTTCTTC; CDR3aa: CASSGQSGGIYNEQFF
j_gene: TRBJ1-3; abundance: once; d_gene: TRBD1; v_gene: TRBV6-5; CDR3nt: TGTGCCAGCAAAGAACAGGGGTTTACTGGAAACACCATATATTTT; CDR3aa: CASKEQGFTGNTIYF
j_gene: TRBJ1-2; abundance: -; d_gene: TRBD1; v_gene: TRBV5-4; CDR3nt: TGTGCCAGCAGCCTAGGACAGGGGCAGAATGGCTACACCTTC; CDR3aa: CASSLGQGQNGYTF
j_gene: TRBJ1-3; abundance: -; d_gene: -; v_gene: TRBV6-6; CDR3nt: TGTGCCAGCAGTTACGGCGGCGGGTACTCTGGAAACACCATATATTTT; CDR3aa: CASSYGGGYSGNTIYF
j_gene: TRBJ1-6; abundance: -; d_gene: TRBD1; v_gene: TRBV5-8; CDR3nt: TGTGCCAGCAGCCGTTACAGGGGGAGCTCCTATAATTCACCCCTCCACTTT; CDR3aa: CASSRYRGSSYNSPLHF
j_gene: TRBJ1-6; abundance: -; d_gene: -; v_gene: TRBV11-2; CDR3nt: TGTGCCAGCAGCCGCACGGGAAGTTCACCCCTCCACTTT; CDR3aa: CASSRTGSSPLHF
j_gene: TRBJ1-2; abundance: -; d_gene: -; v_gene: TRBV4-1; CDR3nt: TGCGCCAGCAACCAAGTGTCCCCGCGAGGTAACTATGGCTACACCTTC; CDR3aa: CASNQVSPRGNYGYTF
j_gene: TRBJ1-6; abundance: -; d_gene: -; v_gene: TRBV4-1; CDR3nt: TGCGCCAGCAGCCAAGATGAGGCAGGACCTAGGTCACCCCTCCACTTT; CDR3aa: CASSQDEAGPRSPLHF
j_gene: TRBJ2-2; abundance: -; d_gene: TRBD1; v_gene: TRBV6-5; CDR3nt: TGTGCCAGCAGCTTACAGGGGGCCCCCGGGGAGCTGTTTTTT; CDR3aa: CASSLQGAPGELFF
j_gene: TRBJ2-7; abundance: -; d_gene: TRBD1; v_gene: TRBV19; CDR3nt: TGTGCCAGTAGTATCCAGGCAGGGGGTTACGAGCAGTACTTC; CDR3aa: CASSIQAGGYEQYF
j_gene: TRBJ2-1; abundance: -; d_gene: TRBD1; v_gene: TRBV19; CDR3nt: TGTGCCAGTAGTTTGTCCGGGACAGGGGGCAGTATCAATGAGCAGTTCTTC; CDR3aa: CASSLSGTGGSINEQFF
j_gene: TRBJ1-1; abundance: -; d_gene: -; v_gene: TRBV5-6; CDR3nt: TGTGCCAGCAGCTTATATCAGGGGAAGAACACTGAAGCTTTCTTT; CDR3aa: CASSLYQGKNTEAFF
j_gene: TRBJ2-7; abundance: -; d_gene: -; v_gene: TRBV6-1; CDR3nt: TGTGCCAGCAGTAAGGAAGGGTTCATATACGAGCAGTACTTC; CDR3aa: CASSKEGFIYEQYF
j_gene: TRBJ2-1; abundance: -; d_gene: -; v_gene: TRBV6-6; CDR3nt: TGTGCCAGCAGTTACTCCGGCAGTGGCAATGAGCAGTTCTTC; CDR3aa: CASSYSGSGNEQFF
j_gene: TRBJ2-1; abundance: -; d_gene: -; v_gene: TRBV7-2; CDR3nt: TGTGCCAGCAGAGCCGGAGATGAGCAGTTCTTC; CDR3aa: CASRAGDEQFF
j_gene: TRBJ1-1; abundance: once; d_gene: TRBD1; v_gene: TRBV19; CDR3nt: TGTGCCAGTAGTCACTCGACAGGGGGCGGGGGCACTGAAGCTTTCTTT; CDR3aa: CASSHSTGGGGTEAFF
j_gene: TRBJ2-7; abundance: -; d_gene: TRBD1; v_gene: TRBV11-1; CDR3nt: TGTGCCAGCAGCCGTGGACAGGCCCTCTACGAGCAGTACTTC; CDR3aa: CASSRGQALYEQYF
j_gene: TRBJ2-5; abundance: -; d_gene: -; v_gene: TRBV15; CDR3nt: TGTGCCACAGGGGTCGGAGAGACCCAGTACTTC; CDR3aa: CATGVGETQYF
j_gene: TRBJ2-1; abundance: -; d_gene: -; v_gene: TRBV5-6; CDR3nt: TGTGCCAGCAGCGGTAGCGGCCACTACAATGAGCAGTTCTTC; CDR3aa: CASSGSGHYNEQFF
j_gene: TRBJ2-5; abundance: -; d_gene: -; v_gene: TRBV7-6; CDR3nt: TGTGCCAGCAGCTTAGGAGAGTTTTACCAAGAGACCCAGTACTTC; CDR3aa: CASSLGEFYQETQYF
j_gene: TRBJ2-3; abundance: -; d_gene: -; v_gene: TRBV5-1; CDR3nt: TGCGCCAGCAGCTTGGCGGTTAAGGATACGCAGTATTTT; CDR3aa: CASSLAVKDTQYF
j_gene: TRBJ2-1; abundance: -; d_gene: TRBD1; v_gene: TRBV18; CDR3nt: TGTGCCAGCTCACCATCGGGACAGATGAAAAATGAGCAGTTCTTC; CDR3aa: CASSPSGQMKNEQFF
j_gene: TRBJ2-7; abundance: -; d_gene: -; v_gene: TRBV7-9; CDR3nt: TGTGCCAGCAGCTCCCCTAGCAAGGTCCGGTCCTACGAGCAGTACTTC; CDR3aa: CASSSPSKVRSYEQYF
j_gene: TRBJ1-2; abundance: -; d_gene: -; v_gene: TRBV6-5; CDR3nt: TGTGCCAGCGGGCGACGGGTAAACTATGGCTACACCTTC; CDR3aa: CASGRRVNYGYTF
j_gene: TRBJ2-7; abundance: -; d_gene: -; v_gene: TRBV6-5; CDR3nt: TGTGCCAGCAGTCCCTGGAGCGAGAGCTACGAGCAGTACTTC; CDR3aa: CASSPWSESYEQYF
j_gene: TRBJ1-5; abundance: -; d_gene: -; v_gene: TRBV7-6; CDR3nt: TGTGCCAGCAGCCCGGGGGCCGGGCACAATCAGCCCCAGCATTTT; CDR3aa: CASSPGAGHNQPQHF
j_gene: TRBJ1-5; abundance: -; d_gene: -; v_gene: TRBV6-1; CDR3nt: TGTGCCAGCAGTGGTCGACAACTTAGCAATCAGCCCCAGCATTTT; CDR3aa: CASSGRQLSNQPQHF
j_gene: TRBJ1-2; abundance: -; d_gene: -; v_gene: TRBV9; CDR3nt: TGTGCCAGCAGCGTAGATCCGGGCGCCGGCTATGGCTACACCTTC; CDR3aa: CASSVDPGAGYGYTF
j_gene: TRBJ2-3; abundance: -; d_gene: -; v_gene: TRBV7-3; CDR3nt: TGTGCCAGCAGCTCCTACCCAGTGGGTCCAGATACGCAGTATTTT; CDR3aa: CASSSYPVGPDTQYF
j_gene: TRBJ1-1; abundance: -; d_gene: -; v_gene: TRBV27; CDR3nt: TGTGCCAGCAATTCGAGGGGGAATACTGAAGCTTTCTTT; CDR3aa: CASNSRGNTEAFF
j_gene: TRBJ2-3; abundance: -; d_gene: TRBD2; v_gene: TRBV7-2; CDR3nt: TGTGCCAGCAGCTTACACCCCGCTACTAGCGTTAGCACAGATACGCAGTATTTT; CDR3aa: CASSLHPATSVSTDTQYF
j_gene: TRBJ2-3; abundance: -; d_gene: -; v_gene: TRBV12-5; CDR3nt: TGTGCTAGTGGTCACCCCCTCCGGCGGGGCGCAGATACGCAGTATTTT; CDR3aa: CASGHPLRRGADTQYF
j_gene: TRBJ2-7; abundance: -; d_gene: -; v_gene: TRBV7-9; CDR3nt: TGTGCCAGCAGCGTCAGGAACTCCTACGAGCAGTACTTC; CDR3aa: CASSVRNSYEQYF
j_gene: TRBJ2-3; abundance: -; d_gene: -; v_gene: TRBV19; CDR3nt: TGTGCCAGTAGTAATACGGGGGTGATTGGTGGTACGCAGTATTTT; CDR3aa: CASSNTGVIGGTQYF
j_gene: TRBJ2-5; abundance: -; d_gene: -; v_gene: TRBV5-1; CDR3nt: TGCGCCAGCAGCTTAGGAGACAACTCACGGGGGGAGACCCAGTACTTC; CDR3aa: CASSLGDNSRGETQYF
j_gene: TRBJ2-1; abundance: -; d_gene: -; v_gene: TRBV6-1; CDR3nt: TGTGCCAGCACTCCGAGGGAAGCTTCAGTGCAGTTCTTC; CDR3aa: CASTPREASVQFF
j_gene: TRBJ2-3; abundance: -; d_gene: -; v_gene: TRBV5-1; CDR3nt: TGCGCCAGCAGCTTGGGCCTGCTATCTAGCACAGATACGCAGTATTTT; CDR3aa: CASSLGLLSSTDTQYF
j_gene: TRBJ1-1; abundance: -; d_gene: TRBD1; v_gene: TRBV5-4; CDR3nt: TGTGCCAGCAGCCGGGACAGGGGGCAAGCTTTCTTT; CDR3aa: CASSRDRGQAFF
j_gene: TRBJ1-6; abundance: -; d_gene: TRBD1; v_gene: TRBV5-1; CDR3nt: TGCGCCAGCAGCTTGTCAGCAGGGGGGAGTTCACCCCTCCACTTT; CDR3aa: CASSLSAGGSSPLHF
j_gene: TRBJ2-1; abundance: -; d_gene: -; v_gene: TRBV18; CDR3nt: TGTGCCAGCTCACCACCCCTTCGGAGGCTGGGAAATAGGAATGAGCAGTTCTTC; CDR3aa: CASSPPLRRLGNRNEQFF
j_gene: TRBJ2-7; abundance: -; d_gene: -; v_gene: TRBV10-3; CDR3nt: TGTGCCATCAGTGAGTCTCAGCGCACCTACGAGCAGTACTTC; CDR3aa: CAISESQRTYEQYF
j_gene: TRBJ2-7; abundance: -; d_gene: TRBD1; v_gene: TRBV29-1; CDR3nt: TGCAGCGTTGGGTACGGGACAGGGTCCTACGAGCAGTACTTC; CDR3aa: CSVGYGTGSYEQYF
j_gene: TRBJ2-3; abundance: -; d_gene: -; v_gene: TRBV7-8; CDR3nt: TGTGCCAGCAGCTTATATGGCGGTTCGAGGGATACGCAGTATTTT; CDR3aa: CASSLYGGSRDTQYF
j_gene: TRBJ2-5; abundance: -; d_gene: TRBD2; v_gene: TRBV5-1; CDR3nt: TGCGCCAGCAGCCTCCCGACTAGCGGCCCTTTAGGGGCCCAGTACTTC; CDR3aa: CASSLPTSGPLGAQYF
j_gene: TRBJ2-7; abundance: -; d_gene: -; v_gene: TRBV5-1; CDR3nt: TGCGCCAGCAGCCCGGGGGACCATTCTCCTTTCTGGCACTTC; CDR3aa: CASSPGDHSPFWHF
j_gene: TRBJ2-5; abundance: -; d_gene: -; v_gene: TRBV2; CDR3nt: TGTGCCAGCACCCAGGGTACTAGAGAGACCCAGTACTTC; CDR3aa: CASTQGTRETQYF
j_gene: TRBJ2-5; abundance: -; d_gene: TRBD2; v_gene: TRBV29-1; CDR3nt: TGCAGCGCCGGACTAGGCCGAGAGACCCAGTACTTC; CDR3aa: CSAGLGRETQYF
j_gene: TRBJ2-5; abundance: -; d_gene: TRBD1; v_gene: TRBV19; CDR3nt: TGTGCCAGTAGTCCAGGACAGGGAGAGACCCAGTACTTC; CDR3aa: CASSPGQGETQYF
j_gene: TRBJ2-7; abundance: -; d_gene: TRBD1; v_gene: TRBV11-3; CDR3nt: TGTGCCAGCAGCTTAGTTTGGGGACAGGGGGACTACGAGCAGTACTTC; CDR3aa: CASSLVWGQGDYEQYF